Below, one T cell receptor beta chain is given with its context. The record originates from a study of blood T cell repertoires in COVID-19. On the study more broadly: Material from acute and convalescent COVID-19 was sourced from the United States, Italy and Spain.

V was pared by 4 bases and J by 0 bases, with 7 bases between. The germline CDR1 and CDR2 sequences are SGHTA and FQGNSA. The CDR3 is 15 residues long. As handled by the study authors: For nucleated cells, counts were estimated from reference gene primer amplification. The repertoire was sequenced with immunoSEQ multiplex PCR; TCRdb's copy has only in-frame clones and lacks some. Clone size and the V and J calls come from that table; the DNA yielded D and trimming. The table lists approximately 230,000 clones, approximately 80% of them singletons. This clonotype was sampled from a man aged 25 to 40 with active or convalescent COVID-19. Material: peripheral blood. J is TRBJ2-6 and V is TRBV7-2; D unclear. The CDR3 coding sequence is TGTGCCAGCAGCTATGCAGGCTCTGGGGCCAACGTCCTGACTTTC. Encoded protein: CASSYAGSGANVLTF. Complete variable domain (other parts from reference TRBV7-2 and TRBJ2-6): GAGVSQSPSNKVTEKGKDVELRCDPISGHTALYWYRQSLGQGLEFLIYFQGNSAPDKSGLPSDRFSAERTGGSVSTLTIQRTQQEDSAVYLCASSYAGSGANVLTFGAGSRLTVL.